The present T cell receptor beta chain was sequenced within a study of OX40 agonist ivuxolimab in advanced cancers. CDR3 length: 13 residues. After removal of 1 base from V and 4 bases from J, the junction contained 0 bases not matched to a gene. Germline V gives CDR1 LGHNA, CDR2 YSLEER. This table comes from immunoSEQ multiplex PCR, and its TCRdb copy is limited to in-frame clones, with some not included. The sample has tens of thousands of clones, over 80% seen once. This TCR derives from an adult with an advanced solid tumor such as melanoma, head and neck, liver or kidney cancer. The rearrangement uses TRBV4-3 and TRBJ2-5; the match to TRBD2 covers 7 bases. Sequencing was performed on CD4+ or CD8+ T cells sorted from blood, taken in a trial of the OX40 agonist ivuxolimab. CDR3 amino acids: CASSQGLAETQYF. CDR3 DNA: TGCGCCAGCAGCCAAGGACTAGCAGAGACCCAGTACTTC.